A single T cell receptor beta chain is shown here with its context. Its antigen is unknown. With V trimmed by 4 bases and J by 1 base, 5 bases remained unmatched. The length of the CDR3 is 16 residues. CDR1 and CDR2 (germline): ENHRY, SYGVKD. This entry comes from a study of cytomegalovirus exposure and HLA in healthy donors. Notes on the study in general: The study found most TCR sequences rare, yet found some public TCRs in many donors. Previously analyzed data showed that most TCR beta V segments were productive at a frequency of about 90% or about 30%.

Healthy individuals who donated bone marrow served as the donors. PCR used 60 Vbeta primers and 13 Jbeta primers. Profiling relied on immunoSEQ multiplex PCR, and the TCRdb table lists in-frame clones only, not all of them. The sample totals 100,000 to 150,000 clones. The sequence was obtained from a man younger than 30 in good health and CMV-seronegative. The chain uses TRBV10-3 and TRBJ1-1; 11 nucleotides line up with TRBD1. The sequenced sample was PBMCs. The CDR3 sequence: CAISGTGGLGNTEAFF. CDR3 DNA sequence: TGTGCCATCAGTGGGACAGGGGGCCTAGGGAACACTGAAGCTTTCTTT.